Below, 16 T cell receptor beta chains from the same sample are listed, as sequenced in a study of blood T cell repertoires in COVID-19. Sequenced by immunoSEQ multiplex PCR; TCRdb stores in-frame clones only, minus some. The sample carries hundreds of thousands of clones, 85% to 90% recorded once. Sequencing used PBMCs or T cells enriched from blood (not recorded which). These TCRs come from a man aged 50-60 years who had been exposed to COVID-19.

This chain links TRBV5-5 with TRBJ1-4, with D hard to call. CDR1 SGHKS and CDR2 YYEKEE come from the germline V gene (reference sequence). Trimming pared 0 bases from V and 8 bases from J, leaving 17 bases between. This CDR3 contains 16 residues. CDR3 amino acids: CASSLAPSALWEKLFF. The CDR3 region has the DNA TGTGCCAGCAGCTTGGCTCCCAGCGCCCTTTGGGAAAAACTGTTTTTT.

The genes are TRBV10-1 and TRBJ2-7; TRBD1 matches 11 bases. Per germline, CDR1 WNHNN and CDR2 SYGVQD (reference sequence). Losses at the gene ends were 7 bases for V and 2 bases for J; bases not matched to a gene: 10. The CDR3 has 16 amino acids. CDR3: CASTQGGQGAPYEQYV. The CDR3 coding sequence is TGCGCCAGCACACAGGGAGGACAGGGGGCCCCCTACGAGCAGTACGTC.

The gene calls are TRBV5-1 and TRBJ2-3; 11 bases fit TRBD2. The J segment lost 2 bases and the V segment lost 4 bases, leaving 6 bases of the junction unmatched. Germline V CDR1 and CDR2: SGHRS, YFSETQ. CDR3 length: 16 amino acids. The CDR3 loop is CASSKGTSGLTDTQYF. CDR3 nucleotide sequence: TGCGCCAGCAGCAAGGGGACTAGCGGCCTCACAGATACGCAGTATTTT.

CDR3 DNA sequence: TGTGCCACCAGCAATTCCGGGACTAGAGTCTACAATGAGCAGTTCTTC. Its protein is CATSNSGTRVYNEQFF. The J gene is TRBJ2-1, the V gene TRBV15; TRBD2 matches at 8 bases. Looked up from germline, CDR1 is LNHNV and CDR2 is YYDKDF (reference sequence). CDR3 length: 16 residues. Trimming removed 4 bases from V and 3 bases from J; junction bases left unmatched: 8.

The J gene is TRBJ2-1, the V gene TRBV7-8; 9 nucleotides agree with TRBD2. The length of the CDR3 is 16 residues. V shed 4 bases, J shed 7 bases, and the junction held 11 bases outside the gene matches. Looked up from germline, CDR1 is SGHVS and CDR2 is FQNEAQ. The CDR3 loop reads CASSSHRREGRNEQFF. The DNA of the CDR3 is TGTGCCAGCAGCTCTCATCGGCGGGAGGGCCGAAATGAGCAGTTCTTC.

In the case of this clone: A junction end diverges from the germline sequence, so it may reflect a read error. The J gene is TRBJ1-2, the V gene TRBV7-2; TRBD1 is a possible D gene (6 bases). The CDR3 runs to 15 residues. The V gene's germline CDR1 is SGHTA and CDR2 FQGNSA. The CDR3 spells CASSLVGHTNYGYTF. CDR3 in DNA: TGTGCCAGCAGTTTAGTGGGACACACTAACTATGGCTACACCTTC.

The V call is TRBV5-1, the J call TRBJ1-2; D might be TRBD1 (6 bases). The length of the CDR3 is 15 residues. V dropped 0 bases and J dropped 6 bases, with 15 bases sitting between them. Germline CDR1 is SGHRS and CDR2 is YFSETQ. In DNA form, the CDR3 reads TGCGCCAGCAGCTTGGCCGGCTTTGGGGGCCATGGCTACACCTTC. It codes for CASSLAGFGGHGYTF.

The chain carries TRBV5-4 and TRBJ1-4; 10 bases are a match to TRBD1. The CDR3 runs 16 residues. CDR1 and CDR2 from the germline V gene are SGHNT and YYREEE (reference sequence). Germline trimming cut 3 bases from V and 6 bases from J; bases unmatched to any gene: 8. CDR3 bases: TGTGCCAGCAGCTCCGAGACAGGGGGCGATTATGAAAAACTGTTTTTT. Protein product: CASSSETGGDYEKLFF. Full variable domain (remainder filled in from reference TRBV5-4 and TRBJ1-4): ETGVTQSPTHLIKTRGQQVTLRCSSQSGHNTVSWYQQALGQGPQFIFQYYREEENGRGNFPPRFSGLQFPNYSSELNVNALELDDSALYLCASSSETGGDYEKLFFGSGTQLSVL.

This clone has a handful of counts. The chain has TRBV2 and TRBJ1-2; 9 nucleotides agree with TRBD1. With 8 bases clipped from V and 8 bases from J, the junction kept 9 bases outside the gene matches. In germline, CDR1 is SNHLY, CDR2 FYNNEI. The CDR3 is 13 amino acids. The CDR3 DNA is TGTGCCAGCGTGAGGACAGGGGTGAACGGCTACACCTTC. This codes for CASVRTGVNGYTF.

The V and J genes are TRBV28 and TRBJ1-2; 9 positions match TRBD1. V shed 7 bases, J shed 5 bases, and the junction held 8 bases outside the gene matches. The germline V gene encodes CDR1 MDHEN and CDR2 SYDVKM. The CDR3 spans 14 residues. The chain's CDR3 is CASKSAGTGYGYTF. CDR3 sequence (DNA): TGTGCCAGCAAAAGCGCAGGGACAGGGTATGGCTACACCTTC.

This clone turned up a few times. The CDR3 nucleotides read TGTGCCAGCTCGCTCGAGGGACAGGCTTGGTCACCCCTCCACTTT. Translated, it gives CASSLEGQAWSPLHF. J is TRBJ1-6 and V is TRBV18; 8 bases match TRBD1. Trimming took 6 bases from V and 10 from J; bases not matched to a gene: 11. The CDR3 sequence is 15 residues long. Per germline, CDR1 KGHSH and CDR2 LQKENI. The full variable domain, in which reference TRBV18 and TRBJ1-6 provide the parts outside the CDR3, is NAGVMQNPRHLVRRRGQEARLRCSPMKGHSHVYWYRQLPEEGLKFMVYLQKENIIDESGMPKERFSAEFPKEGPSILRIQQVVRGDSAAYFCASSLEGQAWSPLHFGNGTRLTVT.

This chain uses TRBV14 with TRBJ2-3, with 13 bases matching TRBD2. The germline V gene encodes CDR1 SGHDN and CDR2 FVKESK. With V trimmed by 4 bases and J by 3 bases, 4 bases remained unmatched. CDR3 length: 16 residues. In nucleotides, the CDR3 is TGTGCCAGCAGCCCGAGGACTAGCGGGAGTACAGATACGCAGTATTTT. This translates into CASSPRTSGSTDTQYF.

The chain combines TRBV7-2 with TRBJ1-1; D not resolved. Per the germline V gene, CDR1 is SGHTA and CDR2 is FQGNSA. CDR3 length: 14 amino acids. The V end was cut by 4 bases, the J end by 7 bases, with 16 bases between. CDR3 in DNA: TGTGCCAGCAGCTCGCTACGGGGAGGAGGTGAAGCTTTCTTT. Protein sequence: CASSSLRGGGEAFF.

The V call is TRBV11-2, the J call TRBJ2-2; 10 bases fit TRBD2. CDR3 length equals 15 residues. Germline CDR1 reads SGHAT; CDR2 reads FQNNGV. Unmatched junction bases numbered 3, after V lost 3 bases and J lost 5 bases. Written as DNA, the CDR3 is TGTGCCAGCAGCTTTACAGCGGGGGGGACCGGGGAGCTGTTTTTT. It codes for CASSFTAGGTGELFF.

The V call is TRBV4-2, the J call TRBJ2-2; weak D call: TRBD1 (5 bases). The germline gives CDR1 LGHNA, CDR2 YNFKEQ. The V end was cut by 0 bases, the J end by 8 bases, with 7 bases between. This CDR3 is 13 amino acids long. The CDR3 DNA reads TGTGCCAGCAGCCAAGACAGGGTGGGGGAGCTGTTTTTT. Residues: CASSQDRVGELFF.

V is TRBV28 and J is TRBJ1-2; no clear D. Germline V gives CDR1 MDHEN, CDR2 SYDVKM. Trimming removed 5 bases from V and 2 bases from J, with 3 bases in between. This CDR3 spans 11 amino acids. The CDR3 nucleotides are TGTGCCAGCAGTCAGAACTATGGCTACACCTTC. Protein: CASSQNYGYTF.